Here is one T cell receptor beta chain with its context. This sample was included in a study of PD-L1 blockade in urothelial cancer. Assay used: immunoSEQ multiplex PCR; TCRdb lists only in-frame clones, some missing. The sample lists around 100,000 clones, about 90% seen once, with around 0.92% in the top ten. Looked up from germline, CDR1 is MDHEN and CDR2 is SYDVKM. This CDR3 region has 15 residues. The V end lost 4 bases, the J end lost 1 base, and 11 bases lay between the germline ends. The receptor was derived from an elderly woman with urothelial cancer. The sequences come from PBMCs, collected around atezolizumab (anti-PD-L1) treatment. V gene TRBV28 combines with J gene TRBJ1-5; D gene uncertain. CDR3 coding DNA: TGTGCCAGCAGTTCCTACGAACGGAGCAATCAGCCCCAGCATTTT. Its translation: CASSSYERSNQPQHF.